This T cell receptor beta chain came from a study of T cell responses to AZD1222 COVID-19 vaccine. The CDR3 totals 13 residues. CDR1 and CDR2 from the germline V gene are MNHEY and SVGAGI. V gave up 7 bases and J gave up 4 bases, with 13 bases separating them. Generated by immunoSEQ multiplex PCR, the TCRdb table keeps only in-frame clones and is missing some. The table has tens of thousands of clones, around four fifths seen once. The specimen comprised peripheral blood, sampled on day 0 of AZD1222 vaccination. This receptor was identified in an adult in good health. The rearrangement uses TRBV6-5 and TRBJ2-5; D is ambiguous. The CDR3 DNA follows: TGTGCCAGCATGGGGTTCTGGGGAGAGACCCAGTACTTC. This codes for CASMGFWGETQYF.